This T cell receptor beta chain was identified during a study of blood T cell repertoires in COVID-19. Sequencing used immunoSEQ multiplex PCR; TCRdb keeps in-frame clones, though not all of them. This table has 300,000 to 450,000 clones, 89% appearing once. Patients at the Seattle site were enrolled during active infection and followed longitudinally. The TCR comes from a woman under 40 with COVID-19, enrolled during active disease. The sequencing input was peripheral blood.

The CDR3 loop reads CASSTLTGPNQPQHF. CDR3 DNA: TGTGCCAGCAGTACCCTAACAGGGCCCAATCAGCCCCAGCATTTT. This sequence joins TRBV6-2 or TRBV6-3 and TRBJ1-5, with a possible D match to TRBD1 (6 bases). V lost 5 bases to trimming and J lost 3 bases, with 14 bases between them. Germline values: CDR1 MNHEY, CDR2 SVGEGT. The CDR3 consists of 15 residues.